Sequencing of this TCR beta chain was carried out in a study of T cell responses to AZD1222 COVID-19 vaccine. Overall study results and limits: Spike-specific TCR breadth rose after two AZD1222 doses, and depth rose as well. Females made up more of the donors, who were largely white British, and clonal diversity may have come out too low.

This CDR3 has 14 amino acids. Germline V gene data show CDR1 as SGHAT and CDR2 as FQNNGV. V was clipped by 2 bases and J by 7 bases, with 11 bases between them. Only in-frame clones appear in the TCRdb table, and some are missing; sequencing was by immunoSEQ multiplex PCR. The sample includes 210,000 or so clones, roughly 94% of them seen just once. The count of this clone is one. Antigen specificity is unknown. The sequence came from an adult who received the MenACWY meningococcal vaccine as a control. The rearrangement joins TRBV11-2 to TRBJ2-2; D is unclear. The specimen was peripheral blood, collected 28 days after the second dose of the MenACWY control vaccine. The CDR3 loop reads CASSLYGQGGELFF. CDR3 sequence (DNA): TGTGCCAGCAGCTTATATGGGCAAGGCGGGGAGCTGTTTTTT.